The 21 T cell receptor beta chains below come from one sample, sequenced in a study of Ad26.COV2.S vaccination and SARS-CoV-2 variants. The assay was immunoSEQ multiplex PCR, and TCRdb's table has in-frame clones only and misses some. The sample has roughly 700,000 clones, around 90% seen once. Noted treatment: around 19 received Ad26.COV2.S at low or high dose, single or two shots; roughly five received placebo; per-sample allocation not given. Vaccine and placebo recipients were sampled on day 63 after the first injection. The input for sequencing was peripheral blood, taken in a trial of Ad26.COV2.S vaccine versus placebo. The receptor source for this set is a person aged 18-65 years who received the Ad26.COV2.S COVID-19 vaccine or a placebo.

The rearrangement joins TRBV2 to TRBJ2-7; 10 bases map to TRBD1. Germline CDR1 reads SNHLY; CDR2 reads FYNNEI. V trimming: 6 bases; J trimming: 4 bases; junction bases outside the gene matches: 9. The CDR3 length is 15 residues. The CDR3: CASRDLGQGSYEQYF. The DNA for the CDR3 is TGTGCCAGCAGGGATCTGGGACAGGGGAGTTACGAGCAGTACTTC.

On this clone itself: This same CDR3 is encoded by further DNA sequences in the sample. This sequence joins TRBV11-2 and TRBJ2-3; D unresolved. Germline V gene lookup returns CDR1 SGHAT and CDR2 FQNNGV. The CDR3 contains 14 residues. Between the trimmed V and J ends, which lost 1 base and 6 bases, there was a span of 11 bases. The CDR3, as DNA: TGTGCCAGCAGCTTAGGAACCCCGAGGGATACGCAGTATTTT. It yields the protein CASSLGTPRDTQYF.

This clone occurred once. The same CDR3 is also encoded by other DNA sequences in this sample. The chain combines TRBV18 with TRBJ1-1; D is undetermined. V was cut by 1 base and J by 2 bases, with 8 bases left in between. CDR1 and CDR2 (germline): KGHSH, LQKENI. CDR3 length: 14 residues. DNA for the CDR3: TGTGCCAGCTCACCACTTGGCACCAACACTGAAGCTTTCTTT. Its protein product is CASSPLGTNTEAFF.

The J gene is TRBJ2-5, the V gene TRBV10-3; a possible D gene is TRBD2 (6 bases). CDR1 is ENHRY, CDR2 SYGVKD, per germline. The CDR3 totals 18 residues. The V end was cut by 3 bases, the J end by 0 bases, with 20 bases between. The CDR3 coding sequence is TGTGCCATCAGTGATGAGGGGAGACCCAGCGGGTACCAAGAGACCCAGTACTTC. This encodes CAISDEGRPSGYQETQYF.

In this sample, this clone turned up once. For the CDR3, the DNA is TGTGCCAGCAGCCAATGGACTAGCGGGGGGCAGTACCAAGAGACCCAGTACTTC. It codes for CASSQWTSGGQYQETQYF. This chain joins TRBV4-2 and TRBJ2-5; 14 bases align to TRBD2. V shed 2 bases, J shed 0 bases, and the junction held 5 bases outside the gene matches. This CDR3 comprises 18 residues. Germline V CDR1 and CDR2: LGHNA, YNFKEQ.

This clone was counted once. The CDR3 DNA sequence: TGTGCCACCAGTGAGTTAGCGGGAGGGAACACCGGGGAGCTGTTTTTT. Translated, it gives CATSELAGGNTGELFF. The J gene is TRBJ2-2, the V gene TRBV24-1, with 10 bases fitting TRBD2. The length of the CDR3 is 16 residues. Trimming removed 4 bases from V and 1 base from J; junction bases left unmatched: 2. Germline V gene lookup returns CDR1 KGHDR and CDR2 SFDVKD.

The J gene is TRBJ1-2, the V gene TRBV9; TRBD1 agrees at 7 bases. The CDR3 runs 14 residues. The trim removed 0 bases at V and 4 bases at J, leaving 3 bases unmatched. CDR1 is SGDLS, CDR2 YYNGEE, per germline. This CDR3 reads CASSVAGGVYGYTF. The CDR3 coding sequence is TGTGCCAGCAGCGTAGCAGGGGGGGTCTATGGCTACACCTTC.

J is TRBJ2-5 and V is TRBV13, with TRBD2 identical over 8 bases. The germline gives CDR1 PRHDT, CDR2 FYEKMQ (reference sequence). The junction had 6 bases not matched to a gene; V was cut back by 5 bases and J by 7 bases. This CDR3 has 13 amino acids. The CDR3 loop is CASSGGGTGTQYF. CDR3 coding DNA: TGTGCCAGCAGCGGCGGGGGGACCGGGACCCAGTACTTC. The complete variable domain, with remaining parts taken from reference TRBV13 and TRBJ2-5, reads AAGVIQSPRHLIKEKRETATLKCYPIPRHDTVYWYQQGPGQDPQFLISFYEKMQSDKGSIPDRFSAQQFSDYHSELNMSSLELGDSALYFCASSGGGTGTQYFGPGTRLLVL.

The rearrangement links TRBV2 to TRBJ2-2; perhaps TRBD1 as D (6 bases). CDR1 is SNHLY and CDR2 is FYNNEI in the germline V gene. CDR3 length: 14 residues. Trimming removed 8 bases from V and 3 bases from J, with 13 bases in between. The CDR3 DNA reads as TGTGCCAGCCGTAGGACAGCGGACACCGGGGAGCTGTTTTTT. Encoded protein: CASRRTADTGELFF.

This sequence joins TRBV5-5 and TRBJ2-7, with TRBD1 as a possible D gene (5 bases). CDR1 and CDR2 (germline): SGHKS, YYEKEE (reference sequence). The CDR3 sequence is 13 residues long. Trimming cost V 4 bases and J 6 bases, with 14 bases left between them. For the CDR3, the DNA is TGTGCCAGCAGCCCGTTAGGGGCAAGCGAGCAGTACTTC. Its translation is CASSPLGASEQYF. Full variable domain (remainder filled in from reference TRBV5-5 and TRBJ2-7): DAGVTQSPTHLIKTRGQQVTLRCSPISGHKSVSWYQQVLGQGPQFIFQYYEKEERGRGNFPDRFSARQFPNYSSELNVNALLLGDSALYLCASSPLGASEQYFGPGTRLTVT.

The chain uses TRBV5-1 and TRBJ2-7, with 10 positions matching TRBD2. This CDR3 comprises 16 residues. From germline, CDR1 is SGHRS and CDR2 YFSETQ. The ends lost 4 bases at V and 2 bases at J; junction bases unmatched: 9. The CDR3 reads CASSHSGRPETYEQYF. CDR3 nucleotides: TGCGCCAGCAGCCATAGCGGGAGGCCTGAAACCTACGAGCAGTACTTC. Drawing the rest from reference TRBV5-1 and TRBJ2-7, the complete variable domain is KAGVTQTPRYLIKTRGQQVTLSCSPISGHRSVSWYQQTPGQGLQFLFEYFSETQRNKGNFPGRFSGRQFSNSRSEMNVSTLELGDSALYLCASSHSGRPETYEQYFGPGTRLTVT.

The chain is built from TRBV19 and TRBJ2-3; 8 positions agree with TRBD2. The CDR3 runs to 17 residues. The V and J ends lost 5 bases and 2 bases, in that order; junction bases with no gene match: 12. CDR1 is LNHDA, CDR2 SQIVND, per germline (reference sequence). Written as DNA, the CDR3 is TGTGCCAGTAGTTCTGGGGTCGGGACTAGGATCACAGATACGCAGTATTTT. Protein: CASSSGVGTRITDTQYF.

CDR3 DNA sequence: TGTGCCAGCAGCCCCATTCCTACGTGGGAGCAGTACTTC. Its protein is CASSPIPTWEQYF. The chain is built from TRBV12-3 or TRBV12-4 and TRBJ2-7; no clear D gene. V was clipped by 6 bases and J by 7 bases, with 16 bases between them. The CDR3 loop spans 13 amino acids.

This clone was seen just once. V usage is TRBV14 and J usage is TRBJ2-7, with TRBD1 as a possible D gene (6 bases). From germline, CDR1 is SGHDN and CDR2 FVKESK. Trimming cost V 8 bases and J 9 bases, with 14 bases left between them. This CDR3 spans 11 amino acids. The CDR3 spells CASGAGVVQYF. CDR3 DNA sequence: TGTGCCAGCGGGGCAGGGGTGGTGCAGTACTTC.

CDR3: CASSIQGATGELFF. For the CDR3, the DNA is TGTGCCAGTAGTATACAGGGGGCTACCGGGGAGCTGTTTTTT. The chain uses TRBV19 and TRBJ2-2; TRBD1 aligns across 8 bases. This CDR3 has 14 amino acids. The V segment lost 2 bases and the J segment 5 bases; nucleotides outside the gene matches: 1. Germline V gene lookup returns CDR1 LNHDA and CDR2 SQIVND (reference sequence). Using reference TRBV19 and TRBJ2-2 for the parts outside the CDR3, the full variable domain is DGGITQSPKYLFRKEGQNVTLSCEQNLNHDAMYWYRQDPGQGLRLIYYSQIVNDFQKGDIAEGYSVSREKKESFPLTVTSAQKNPTAFYLCASSIQGATGELFFGEGSRLTVL.

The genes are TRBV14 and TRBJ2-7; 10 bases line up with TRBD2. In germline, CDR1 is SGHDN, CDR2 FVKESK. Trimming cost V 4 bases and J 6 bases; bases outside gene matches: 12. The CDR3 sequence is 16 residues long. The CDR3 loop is CASSPFWLAGVGEQYF. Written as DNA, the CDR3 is TGTGCCAGCAGCCCCTTCTGGCTAGCGGGGGTTGGCGAGCAGTACTTC.

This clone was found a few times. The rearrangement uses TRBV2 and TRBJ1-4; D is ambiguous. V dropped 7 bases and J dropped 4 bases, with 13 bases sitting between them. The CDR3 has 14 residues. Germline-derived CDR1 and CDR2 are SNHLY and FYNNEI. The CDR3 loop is CASNRWEFNEKLFF. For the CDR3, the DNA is TGTGCCAGCAACCGGTGGGAGTTTAATGAAAAACTGTTTTTT.

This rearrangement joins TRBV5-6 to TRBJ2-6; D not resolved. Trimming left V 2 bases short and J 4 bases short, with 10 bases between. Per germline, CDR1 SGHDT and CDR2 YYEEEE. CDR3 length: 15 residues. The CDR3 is CASSFRPAGANVLTF. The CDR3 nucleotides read TGTGCCAGCAGCTTTCGCCCGGCCGGGGCCAACGTCCTGACTTTC.

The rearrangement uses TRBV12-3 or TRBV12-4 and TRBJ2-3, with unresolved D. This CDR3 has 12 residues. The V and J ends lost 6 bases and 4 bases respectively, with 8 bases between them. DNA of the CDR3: TGTGCCAGCAGCCCCCGTCCAGATACGCAGTATTTT. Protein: CASSPRPDTQYF.

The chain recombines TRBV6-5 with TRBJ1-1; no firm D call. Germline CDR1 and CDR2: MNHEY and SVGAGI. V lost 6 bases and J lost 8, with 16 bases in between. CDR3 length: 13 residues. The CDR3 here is CASSGPLIPEAFF. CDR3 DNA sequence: TGTGCCAGCAGCGGACCACTTATTCCCGAAGCTTTCTTT.

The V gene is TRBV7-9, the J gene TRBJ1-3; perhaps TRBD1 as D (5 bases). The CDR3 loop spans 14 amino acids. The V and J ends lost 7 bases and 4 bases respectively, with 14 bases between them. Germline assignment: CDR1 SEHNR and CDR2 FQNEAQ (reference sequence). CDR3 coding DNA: TGTGCCAGCAATCCTTCGGGGGAGGGAAACACCATATATTTT. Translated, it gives CASNPSGEGNTIYF.